Listed below are T cell receptor beta chains from one sample, sequenced in a study of blood T cell repertoires in COVID-19. Profiling relied on immunoSEQ multiplex PCR, and the TCRdb table lists in-frame clones only, not all of them. This repertoire shows under 250,000 clones, about 79% found once; its top ten account for about 13%. Sequencing was performed on peripheral blood. The source of these receptors is a human donor in a cohort sampled during active COVID-19. CDR3s include the opening cysteine and the closing phenylalanine or tryptophan. A D gene is named only where the DNA matches it firmly. Size tells how often a clone was seen (once, few, many) or the class of an expanded clone, and some rows leave it out.

cdr3_length clone_size d_call j_call v_call cdr3_aa cdr3_nt
18 NA TRBD2 TRBJ2-3 TRBV25-1 CASSESPSGSLRPDTQYF TGTGCCAGCAGTGAGTCGCCTAGCGGGAGCTTGAGGCCAGATACGCAGTATTTT
14 few TRBD1 TRBJ1-1 TRBV2 CASREDRGFTEAFF TGTGCCAGCAGGGAGGACAGGGGTTTCACTGAAGCTTTCTTT
12 NA NA TRBJ2-1 TRBV11-3 CASSRVGDEQFF TGTGCCAGCAGCCGAGTTGGTGATGAGCAGTTCTTC
14 few TRBD2 TRBJ2-1 TRBV29-1 CSVALAGGQVEQFF TGCAGCGTTGCCCTAGCGGGAGGGCAGGTTGAGCAGTTCTTC
16 NA NA TRBJ2-3 TRBV24-1 CATSASIGRVPNTQYF TGTGCCACCAGTGCCTCAATCGGGAGAGTGCCGAATACGCAGTATTTT
13 NA NA TRBJ1-2 TRBV28 CASRESGYYGYTF TGTGCCAGCAGAGAGTCGGGGTACTATGGCTACACCTTC
12 NA NA TRBJ1-5 TRBV7-9 CASSSTRGPQHF TGTGCCAGCAGCTCAACCAGAGGGCCCCAGCATTTT
14 NA NA TRBJ2-1 TRBV7-8 CASSYHGSYNEQFF TGTGCCAGCAGCTATCACGGCTCCTACAATGAGCAGTTCTTC
13 NA TRBD1 TRBJ1-2 TRBV29-1 CSVDSDRGNGYTF TGCAGCGTTGACTCGGACAGGGGGAATGGCTACACCTTC
14 few NA TRBJ1-2 TRBV29-1 CSVVRGTPAGGYTF TGCAGCGTTGTGCGAGGGACTCCGGCGGGTGGCTACACCTTC
14 NA NA TRBJ1-3 TRBV19 CASTLMSSGNTIYF TGTGCCAGTACTCTAATGAGCTCTGGAAACACCATATATTTT
12 NA NA TRBJ1-2 TRBV5-1 CASSLEGDGYTF TGCGCCAGCAGCTTGGAAGGGGATGGCTACACCTTC
14 NA NA TRBJ2-7 TRBV19 CASSIGGLSYEQYF TGTGCCAGTAGTATTGGGGGACTGTCCTACGAGCAGTACTTC
14 once TRBD1 TRBJ1-6 TRBV5-1 CASWDGQGGSPLHF TGCGCCAGCTGGGACGGACAGGGTGGATCACCCCTCCACTTT
16 NA NA TRBJ2-1 TRBV18 CASSPAGAISYNEQFF TGTGCCAGCTCACCGGCAGGGGCTATATCCTACAATGAGCAGTTCTTC
15 NA TRBD2 TRBJ2-7 TRBV28 CASTLSGSLKYEQYF TGTGCCAGCACCCTTAGCGGGAGTCTTAAATACGAGCAGTACTTC
15 NA NA TRBJ2-7 TRBV7-2 CASSPQWLDRGEQYF TGTGCCAGCAGCCCCCAGTGGCTAGATAGAGGCGAGCAGTACTTC
11 NA NA TRBJ2-7 TRBV10-2 CASKENYEQYF TGCGCCAGCAAGGAGAACTACGAGCAGTACTTC
17 NA NA TRBJ2-1 TRBV7-2 CASSLVRDFPSYNEQFF TGTGCCAGCAGCTTAGTTCGGGACTTCCCCTCCTACAATGAGCAGTTCTTC
13 NA NA TRBJ1-4 TRBV6-5 CASSYGPNEKLFF TGTGCCAGCAGTTACGGGCCCAATGAAAAACTGTTTTTT
14 NA NA TRBJ1-1 TRBV2 CASGKQGSGTEAFF TGTGCCAGCGGAAAGCAGGGGTCGGGCACTGAAGCTTTCTTT
14 NA NA TRBJ2-3 TRBV5-1 CASSLGGYTDTQYF TGCGCCAGCAGCTTGGGCGGGTACACAGATACGCAGTATTTT
14 NA NA TRBJ2-3 TRBV3-1/TRBV3-2 CASSGRTSRDTQYF TGTGCCAGCAGCGGACGGACTTCCCGGGATACGCAGTATTTT
12 once NA TRBJ2-7 TRBV6-6 CASSAPQGQQYF TGTGCCAGCAGTGCCCCACAGGGCCAGCAGTACTTC
14 NA NA TRBJ1-5 TRBV5-5 CASSFEGTWQPQHF TGTGCCAGCAGCTTTGAAGGGACATGGCAGCCCCAGCATTTT
20 once TRBD2 TRBJ2-4 TRBV10-3 CAIRSREKTSGSGAKNIQYF TGTGCCATCAGGTCCCGTGAAAAAACTAGCGGGAGTGGGGCCAAAAACATTCAGTACTTC
14 NA NA TRBJ2-2 TRBV21-1 CASSTELVPGELFF TGTGCCAGCAGCACCGAACTAGTTCCCGGGGAGCTGTTTTTT
14 few NA TRBJ1-1 TRBV11-1 CASSLTMKNTEAFF TGTGCCAGCAGCTTAACAATGAAAAACACTGAAGCTTTCTTT
14 NA NA TRBJ2-1 TRBV7-9 CASSLSSAGAEQFF TGTGCCAGCAGCTTATCTTCTGCGGGGGCAGAGCAGTTCTTC
15 NA TRBD2 TRBJ2-2 TRBV18 CASSPAREVPGELFF TGTGCCAGCTCACCAGCGCGGGAGGTTCCCGGGGAGCTGTTTTTT
14 NA TRBD1 TRBJ2-7 TRBV7-9 CASSLGQSSYEQYF TGTGCCAGCAGCTTGGGACAGAGCTCCTACGAGCAGTACTTC
16 NA NA TRBJ2-7 TRBV3-1/TRBV3-2 CASSQDWGEVVHEQYF TGTGCCAGCAGCCAAGATTGGGGGGAAGTGGTCCACGAGCAGTACTTC
15 NA NA TRBJ2-7 TRBV7-8 CASSQGGGLFYEQYF TGTGCCAGCAGCCAAGGGGGGGGGCTTTTTTACGAGCAGTACTTC
15 NA NA TRBJ2-7 TRBV19 CASGPAGNRYYEQYF TGTGCCAGTGGGCCCGCGGGGAATAGATACTACGAGCAGTACTTC
13 NA NA TRBJ2-1 TRBV19 CASRPVGGNEQFF TGTGCCAGCCGACCCGTCGGGGGCAATGAGCAGTTCTTC
13 NA NA TRBJ2-7 TRBV6-5 CASSTDASFEQYF TGTGCCAGCAGCACCGATGCTAGCTTCGAGCAGTACTTC
15 NA TRBD1 TRBJ2-3 TRBV28 CASHIGGPLTDTQYF TGTGCCAGCCATATAGGGGGCCCACTGACAGATACGCAGTATTTT
14 NA NA TRBJ1-4 TRBV2 CASSEDSTNEKLFF TGTGCCAGCAGTGAAGACAGCACTAATGAAAAACTGTTTTTT
11 few NA TRBJ2-7 TRBV5-8 CASSLLPEQYF TGTGCCAGCAGCTTACTACCCGAGCAGTACTTC
16 NA TRBD2 TRBJ2-3 TRBV14 CASSGRLAGNIDTQYF TGTGCCAGCAGCGGGAGACTAGCGGGAAACATTGATACGCAGTATTTT
18 NA NA TRBJ2-6 TRBV19 CASTPFHAGPSGANVLTF TGTGCCAGTACCCCATTCCATGCGGGTCCCTCTGGGGCCAACGTCCTGACTTTC
17 NA TRBD1 TRBJ1-2 TRBV30 CAWLLAAGTGEVGGYTF TGTGCCTGGCTACTAGCGGCTGGGACAGGGGAGGTTGGTGGCTACACCTTC
13 NA NA TRBJ2-1 TRBV10-1 CASSEPPGNEQFF TGCGCCAGCAGTGAGCCGCCGGGGAATGAGCAGTTCTTC
16 NA NA TRBJ1-5 TRBV5-8 CASSLARGAGNQPQHF TGTGCCAGCAGCTTAGCGCGTGGGGCAGGCAATCAGCCCCAGCATTTT
14 NA TRBD1 TRBJ2-7 TRBV3-1/TRBV3-2 CASSQVTGGYEQYF TGTGCCAGCAGCCAAGTTACAGGGGGATACGAGCAGTACTTC
17 NA TRBD2 TRBJ2-1 TRBV5-1 CASSSGLAGGGGNEQFF TGCGCCAGCAGCTCTGGACTAGCGGGAGGAGGTGGCAATGAGCAGTTCTTC
15 few TRBD1 TRBJ2-7 TRBV9 CASSVGQGYLDEQYF TGTGCCAGCAGCGTCGGACAGGGATATTTGGACGAGCAGTACTTC